Described below is a single TCR beta chain sequence and its context. The record originates from a study of cytomegalovirus exposure and HLA in healthy donors. Turning to the study itself: Genetic ancestry analysis placed over 75% of the roughly 400 donors that were genotyped in the Caucasian-associated cluster.

In the PCR, 60 Vbeta and 13 Jbeta primers were used. Generated by immunoSEQ multiplex PCR, the TCRdb table keeps only in-frame clones and is missing some. The sample holds 130,000 or so clones, roughly 75% seen once. The sequence was collected from a man between 25 and 39 years old in good health and CMV-seronegative. Sequenced input: PBMCs.

The DNA of the CDR3 is TGTGCCAGCAGCTCCGGACTAGCGATTGGGCAGTACTTC. Its translation: CASSSGLAIGQYF. The gene calls are TRBV7-2 and TRBJ2-7; 9 nucleotides align to TRBD2. CDR1 and CDR2 (germline): SGHTA, FQGNSA. V trimming: 4 bases; J trimming: 9 bases; junction bases outside the gene matches: 7. CDR3 length: 13 residues.